The T cell receptor (beta chain) under discussion was sequenced for a study of cytomegalovirus exposure and HLA in healthy donors. General study points: Presence/absence analyses assumed roughly uniform sequencing depth across donors, which may not hold.

The PCR had 60 Vbeta and 13 Jbeta primers. The table came from immunoSEQ multiplex PCR; TCRdb's copy has only in-frame clones and leaves some out. The sample consists of roughly 180,000 clones, 78% of them appearing once. There are 15 residues in the CDR3. Looked up from germline, CDR1 is MNHEY and CDR2 is SVGAGI. Trimming removed 0 bases from V and 5 bases from J; junction bases left unmatched: 4. On this clone itself: Its antigen is unknown.

This sequence originates from a female donor in good health and CMV-seronegative. The sample taken for sequencing was PBMCs. The genes are TRBV6-5 and TRBJ2-1; 7 bases are shared with TRBD1. CDR3 protein: CASSYSGTVNNEQFF. The CDR3 bases are TGTGCCAGCAGTTACTCAGGGACAGTTAACAATGAGCAGTTCTTC.